The entry below describes one T cell receptor beta chain. Its matching antigen is unknown. TCRdb reprocessed the 5' RACE reads with MiXCR, giving one entry per CDR3 protein. The data hold 350,000 to 450,000 distinct CDR3 sequences, with 25% to 35% observed a single time. The entry originates in a study of identical twins' blood T cells. Study observations and caveats: Shared environment remains a possible cause of twin similarity.

Germline CDR1 reads ENHRY; CDR2 reads SYGVKD. Between the trimmed V and J ends, which lost 3 bases and 2 bases, there was a span of 8 bases. The CDR3 totals 14 residues. The sequence was collected from a woman between 18 and 50 years old in good health. The sequenced sample consisted of PBMCs. The genes are TRBV10-3 and TRBJ2-1; D unclear. The CDR3 sequence is CAISDVNPYNEQFF. For the CDR3, the DNA is TGTGCCATCAGTGATGTAAACCCCTACAATGAGCAGTTCTTC.